This T cell receptor (beta chain) was found in a study of T cell repertoires in cytomegalovirus infection. Whole-study context: Epitope selection comprised recently identified HLA-C-restricted CMV epitopes and well-studied HLA-B-restricted CMV epitopes. General study findings and limits: It was HLA-C-restricted CMV-specific TCR beta clonotypes that dominated the response ex vivo.

Concerning this clonotype: Antigen unknown.

TCRdb itself ran the reads through MiXCR, one entry per CDR3 protein. The sample lists 750,000 to 900,000 distinct CDR3 sequences; 25% to 35% were seen once. V was clipped by 3 bases and J by 5 bases; unmatched bases: 12. The CDR3 is 16 amino acids. Germline assignment: CDR1 LNHDA and CDR2 SQIVND (reference sequence). The source was cultured CD8+ T cells from PBMCs, collected from culture after CMV antigen stimulation. The J gene is TRBJ2-7, the V gene TRBV19, with 8 bases that match TRBD1. This clonotype was obtained from a human donor in good health (CMV status not recorded). Some clones in this sample may be carry-over from other donors' samples. The CDR3 region has the DNA TGTGCCAGTAGTATTAAACGGCGGGACAGGCTCCACGAGCAGTACTTC. It specifies CASSIKRRDRLHEQYF.